Each of the 5 T cell receptor beta chains below was sequenced from the same sample in a study of PD-L1 blockade in urothelial cancer. Generated by immunoSEQ multiplex PCR, the TCRdb table keeps only in-frame clones and is missing some. The sample lists about 50,000 clones; 75% to 85% were seen once. Time point defined: pretreatment peripheral blood. The specimen comprised PBMCs, sampled around atezolizumab (anti-PD-L1) treatment. The receptors were sampled from a man aged 70-80 years with urothelial cancer.

The chain joins TRBV5-1 to TRBJ2-5, with 10 bases aligning to TRBD1. The germline V gene encodes CDR1 SGHRS and CDR2 YFSETQ. The ends lost 5 bases at V and 3 bases at J; junction bases unmatched: 10. The CDR3 consists of 16 residues. The CDR3 DNA reads as TGCGCCAGCAGTTCGACAGGGGGCGCTGGGAAAGAGACCCAGTACTTC. It specifies CASSSTGGAGKETQYF. Variable domain in full (rest from reference TRBV5-1 and TRBJ2-5): KAGVTQTPRYLIKTRGQQVTLSCSPISGHRSVSWYQQTPGQGLQFLFEYFSETQRNKGNFPGRFSGRQFSNSRSEMNVSTLELGDSALYLCASSSTGGAGKETQYFGPGTRLLVL.

CDR3: CASSPTGMYEQYF. The CDR3 bases are TGCGCCAGCAGCCCTACGGGGATGTACGAGCAGTACTTC. The chain combines TRBV5-1 with TRBJ2-7, with a tentative D call TRBD2 (5 bases). The CDR3 consists of 13 residues. The germline V gene encodes CDR1 SGHRS and CDR2 YFSETQ. Trimming removed 4 bases at V and 4 bases at J, with 12 bases between.

This clone has at least ten counts. CDR3 sequence (DNA): TGTGCCAGTAAGAGGACAGAGTCCGGTGGCTACACCTTC. Its protein is CASKRTESGGYTF. The V gene is TRBV19, the J gene TRBJ1-2; D is possibly TRBD1 (6 bases). The CDR3 runs 13 residues. Trimming shortened V by 7 bases and J by 7 bases, and 16 bases separated the two germline ends. Looked up from germline, CDR1 is LNHDA and CDR2 is SQIVND (reference sequence).

This clone was seen a few times. V and J are TRBV7-9 and TRBJ2-3; D call uncertain. CDR1 and CDR2 (germline): SEHNR, FQNEAQ (reference sequence). V dropped 5 bases and J dropped 0 bases, with 6 bases sitting between them. The CDR3 totals 13 residues. DNA for the CDR3: TGTGCCAGCAGCCCTTTCAGCACAGATACGCAGTATTTT. It is translated as CASSPFSTDTQYF.

J is TRBJ2-5 and V is TRBV7-9, with 9 bases fitting TRBD2. Germline values: CDR1 SEHNR, CDR2 FQNEAQ (reference sequence). This CDR3 contains 15 residues. The V segment lost 4 bases and the J segment 4 bases; nucleotides outside the gene matches: 7. The CDR3 loop reads CASSSLAGEGETQYF. In nucleotides, the CDR3 is TGTGCCAGCAGCTCGTTAGCGGGAGAGGGAGAGACCCAGTACTTC.